Following are 29 T cell receptor beta chains from one sample sequenced in a study of blood T cells in healthy people across ages. Primers used in a second PCR of about 6 to 11 cycles were a sample-barcoded 5' primer and a J-beta primer mix. TCRdb re-called the 5' RACE reads with MiXCR, one entry per CDR3 protein. The data contain 1.8 million or so distinct CDR3 sequences, 30% to 40% of them singletons. The sample comprised blood. The receptors shown here come from a human donor in good health.

A single count supports this clonotype. The junction shows a germline mismatch at one end, possibly a read error. V usage is TRBV9 and J usage is TRBJ2-3; TRBD1 might be the D (6 bases). The CDR3 sequence is 13 residues long. The germline V gene encodes CDR1 SGDLS and CDR2 YYNGEE. In DNA form, the CDR3 reads TGTGTCAGCAGCGTAGGGACATTCGATACGCAGTATTTT. Translated: CVSSVGTFDTQYF.

This clonotype was picked up a small number of times. This chain uses TRBV10-3 with TRBJ2-3; TRBD1 matches 10 bases. The V segment lost 5 bases and the J segment 7 bases; nucleotides outside the gene matches: 15. This CDR3 is built from 17 residues. Germline V lookup: CDR1 ENHRY, CDR2 SYGVKD. This CDR3 reads CAISPSLGQGRAYTQYF. CDR3 in DNA: TGTGCCATCAGTCCGAGCCTGGGACAGGGGAGGGCTTATACGCAGTATTTT.

The sample holds many counts of this clonotype. This chain joins TRBV12-5 and TRBJ2-1, with D perhaps matching TRBD2 (6 bases). Trimming took off 0 bases at V and 0 bases at J, with 15 bases between the two ends. This CDR3 region has 18 residues. The germline V gene has CDR1 LGHNT and CDR2 FRNRAP. The CDR3 protein is CASGLVRGDQSSYNEQFF. In nucleotides, the CDR3 is TGTGCTAGTGGTTTGGTACGCGGGGATCAGAGCTCCTACAATGAGCAGTTCTTC.

This rearrangement joins TRBV28 to TRBJ1-6; D not certain. The CDR3 has 13 residues. V was clipped by 6 bases and J by 4 bases, with 7 bases between them. The germline CDR1 and CDR2 sequences are MDHEN and SYDVKM. The CDR3 loop is CASRRYYNSPLHF. Here the CDR3 DNA reads TGTGCCAGCAGGCGCTATTATAATTCACCCCTCCACTTT.

This clonotype was found a few times. This chain links TRBV7-3 with TRBJ1-2; perhaps TRBD1 as D (5 bases). Looked up from germline, CDR1 is SGHTA and CDR2 is FQGTGA. CDR3 length equals 14 residues. Trimming left V 5 bases short and J 4 bases short, with 14 bases between. In DNA, the CDR3 is TGTGCCAGCAGCCCCGGGGCCGAGGGCTATGGCTACACCTTC. Encoded protein: CASSPGAEGYGYTF.

The CDR3 spells CASSLDRESGYTF. The CDR3 DNA follows: TGTGCCAGTAGCCTTGACAGGGAAAGTGGCTACACCTTC. This chain uses TRBV19 with TRBJ1-2; 7 positions match TRBD1. The V and J ends lost 6 bases and 7 bases, in that order; junction bases with no gene match: 8. Looked up from germline, CDR1 is LNHDA and CDR2 is SQIVND (reference sequence). The CDR3 consists of 13 residues.

This clonotype has more than one count but fewer than ten. The chain employs TRBV5-1 and TRBJ2-1; TRBD1 or TRBD2 may be the D gene (5 bases each). Trimming took 0 bases from V and 1 from J, leaving 14 bases between them. Germline V gene lookup returns CDR1 SGHRS and CDR2 YFSETQ. The CDR3 has 17 residues. The chain's CDR3 is CASSLGIRGPSYNEQFF. CDR3 DNA: TGCGCCAGCAGCTTGGGTATTAGGGGACCTTCCTACAATGAGCAGTTCTTC.

The chain links TRBV29-1 to TRBJ2-1, with D perhaps TRBD2 (5 bases). Trimming shortened V by 5 bases and J by 0 bases, and 14 bases separated the two germline ends. CDR1 SQVTM and CDR2 ANQGSEA come from the germline V gene. The CDR3 sequence is 15 residues long. CDR3 in DNA: TGCAGCGTTTTGGAAGCGGAGAACTCCTACAATGAGCAGTTCTTC. Its translation: CSVLEAENSYNEQFF.

The gene calls are TRBV5-1 and TRBJ2-7, with TRBD1 matching over 10 bases. After removal of 2 bases from V and 6 bases from J, the junction contained 14 bases not matched to a gene. CDR1 is SGHRS, CDR2 YFSETQ, per germline. The CDR3 runs 17 residues. Here the CDR3 DNA reads TGCGCCAGCAGCTTATTAGGAGACAGGGGGCCTTTGGGCGAGCAGTACTTC. Encoded protein: CASSLLGDRGPLGEQYF.

This clonotype was seen a few times. The CDR3 DNA is TGTGCCAGCAAGGTGGCGGGGGTAGAGACCCAGTACTTC. Its protein product is CASKVAGVETQYF. The gene calls are TRBV2 and TRBJ2-5; 7 nucleotides match TRBD2. Losses at the gene ends were 7 bases for V and 4 bases for J; bases not matched to a gene: 6. This CDR3 is built from 13 residues. Germline values: CDR1 SNHLY, CDR2 FYNNEI.

V gene TRBV12-3 or TRBV12-4 combines with J gene TRBJ2-3; D is unclear. V was cut by 5 bases and J by 8 bases, with 5 bases left in between. The CDR3 is made up of 10 amino acids. CDR3 sequence (DNA): TGTGCCAGCAGTAAGGGTACGCAGTATTTT. Translating it yields CASSKGTQYF.

This chain links TRBV12-3 or TRBV12-4 with TRBJ2-7; 7 nucleotides line up with TRBD2. The end of the DNA is better explained by TRBJ2-5, so the J call may be wrong. The CDR3 loop spans 14 amino acids. The CDR3 region is CASSPTSYVETQYF. In DNA, the CDR3 is TGTGCCAGCAGTCCGACTAGCTACGTAGAGACCCAGTACTTC.

The V call is TRBV4-3, the J call TRBJ2-5; 7 bases agree with TRBD2. Trimming removed 0 bases from V and 5 bases from J; junction bases left unmatched: 12. The germline V gene has CDR1 LGHNA and CDR2 YSLEER. There are 17 residues in the CDR3. The CDR3 is CASSQDPRLAGSETQYF. The CDR3 DNA reads as TGCGCCAGCAGCCAAGACCCAAGACTAGCCGGGTCGGAGACCCAGTACTTC.

The rearrangement links TRBV6-6 to TRBJ1-1; 7 positions agree with TRBD1. Germline CDR1 and CDR2: MNHNY and SVGAGI (reference sequence). V lost 6 bases and J lost 2; bases outside the gene matches: 9. The CDR3 spans 15 residues. The chain's CDR3 is CASSDSGQINTEAFF. The CDR3 DNA reads as TGTGCCAGCAGCGACTCGGGACAGATAAACACTGAAGCTTTCTTT.

The CDR3 reads CASSVGGGHGYTF. The CDR3 nucleotides are TGTGCCAGCAGCGTAGGAGGGGGGCATGGCTACACCTTC. The rearrangement links TRBV9 to TRBJ1-2; a possible D gene is TRBD1 (6 bases). There are 13 residues in the CDR3. V was shortened by 0 bases and J by 6 bases, with 9 bases between the two germline ends. Germline V gene data show CDR1 as SGDLS and CDR2 as YYNGEE.

In this sample, this clonotype turned up a few times. V and J are TRBV6-5 and TRBJ2-5; 9 nucleotides agree with TRBD2. Germline V lookup: CDR1 MNHEY, CDR2 SVGAGI. The CDR3 runs to 14 residues. V trimming: 6 bases; J trimming: 5 bases; junction bases outside the gene matches: 7. In DNA, the CDR3 is TGTGCCAGCAGATTAAGCGGGGGGCGGGAGACCCAGTACTTC. Encoded protein: CASRLSGGRETQYF.

Only a few counts were recorded for this clonotype. The V and J genes are TRBV12-3 or TRBV12-4 and TRBJ1-2; D call uncertain. Trimming took off 8 bases at V and 3 bases at J, with 10 bases between the two ends. The CDR3 runs to 12 residues. The DNA for the CDR3 is TGTGCCAGCTCCGCTTCGGACTATGGCTACACCTTC. Residues: CASSASDYGYTF.

This chain links TRBV6-5 with TRBJ2-5; D tentatively reads TRBD1 or TRBD2 (5 bases each). This CDR3 is 13 amino acids long. CDR1 MNHEY and CDR2 SVGAGI come from the germline V gene. The V gene lost 5 bases and the J gene lost 5 bases, with 12 bases spanning the gap. The CDR3 region is CASSAQWGETQYF. Here the CDR3 DNA reads TGTGCCAGCAGTGCCCAATGGGGGGAGACCCAGTACTTC.

The genes are TRBV7-2 and TRBJ2-5, with 11 bases matching TRBD2. Germline V gene lookup returns CDR1 SGHTA and CDR2 FQGNSA. The CDR3 is made up of 17 amino acids. V shed 1 base, J shed 5 bases, and the junction held 9 bases outside the gene matches. The CDR3 spells CASSLVASGGPGETQYF. The CDR3 DNA reads TGTGCCAGCAGCTTAGTCGCTAGCGGGGGGCCGGGGGAGACCCAGTACTTC. Full variable domain (remainder filled in from reference TRBV7-2 and TRBJ2-5): GAGVSQSPSNKVTEKGKDVELRCDPISGHTALYWYRQSLGQGLEFLIYFQGNSAPDKSGLPSDRFSAERTGGSVSTLTIQRTQQEDSAVYLCASSLVASGGPGETQYFGPGTRLLVL.

This clonotype was detected many times. The rearrangement uses TRBV7-2 and TRBJ2-7; 9 bases agree with TRBD2. Germline V gene lookup returns CDR1 SGHTA and CDR2 FQGNSA. CDR3 length: 14 amino acids. V dropped 5 bases and J dropped 4; count of bases not matched to a gene: 6. The DNA for the CDR3 is TGTGCCAGCAGCGCCCAGCGGGGGGTGTACGAGCAGTACTTC. It is translated as CASSAQRGVYEQYF.

This clonotype was seen a few times. J is TRBJ1-1 and V is TRBV20-1; weak D call: TRBD1 (5 bases). The V gene's germline CDR1 is DFQATT and CDR2 SNEGSKA (reference sequence). The CDR3 contains 11 residues. V was cut by 6 bases and J by 11 bases, with 16 bases left in between. The CDR3 nucleotides are TGCAGTGCCCTCGGGACGGGAGGTGCTTTCTTT. Its protein is CSALGTGGAFF.

The chain carries TRBV29-1 and TRBJ1-2; 8 bases line up with TRBD1. The J segment lost 6 bases and the V segment lost 5 bases, leaving 5 bases of the junction unmatched. The CDR3 totals 12 residues. Germline lookup yields CDR1 SQVTM and CDR2 ANQGSEA. The CDR3 nucleotides are TGCAGCGTTAGAGGACAGGGCGATGGCTACACCTTC. Its protein is CSVRGQGDGYTF.

The chain uses TRBV24-1 and TRBJ2-3; 10 positions agree with TRBD1. The CDR3 loop spans 15 amino acids. Trimming cost V 4 bases and J 7 bases; bases outside gene matches: 7. CDR1 is KGHDR, CDR2 SFDVKD, per germline. The CDR3 region is CATSDPGQGSHTQYF. CDR3 nucleotides: TGTGCCACCAGTGACCCGGGACAGGGGTCGCATACGCAGTATTTT.

This clonotype appeared a few times. The chain employs TRBV7-9 and TRBJ2-4; D is uncertain. The tail of the sequence fits TRBJ2-7 better, so the J call may be wrong. CDR1 and CDR2 (germline): SEHNR, FQNEAQ (reference sequence). CDR3 length: 12 residues. The CDR3 nucleotides are TGTGCCAGCAGCTTGTTCGTGCGCGAGCAGTACTTC. Translating it yields CASSLFVREQYF.

Concerning this clonotype itself: A much larger clone lies a single base off, so this may be a read error. The rearrangement links TRBV29-1 to TRBJ1-1; D is unclear. Trimming pared 4 bases from V and 3 bases from J, leaving 6 bases between. Germline assignment: CDR1 SQVTM and CDR2 ANQGSEA. CDR3 size: 11 residues. CDR3 nucleotides: TGCAGCGTTGTACCGGACACTGAAGCTTTCTTT. This translates into CSVVPDTEAFF.

The J gene is TRBJ1-1, the V gene TRBV28; no clear D. The V end was cut by 5 bases, the J end by 4 bases, with 11 bases between. The CDR3 totals 13 residues. The germline V gene has CDR1 MDHEN and CDR2 SYDVKM. Here the CDR3 reads CASSRTRTTEAFF. CDR3 nucleotide sequence: TGTGCCAGCAGTAGAACGAGGACCACTGAAGCTTTCTTT.

This clonotype was picked up a small number of times. The CDR3 loop reads CSAGRDRAFSYEQYF. The DNA for the CDR3 is TGCAGTGCTGGAAGGGACAGGGCTTTCTCCTACGAGCAGTACTTC. The chain links TRBV20-1 to TRBJ2-5, with 9 bases aligning to TRBD1. The last part of the DNA fits TRBJ2-7 better; the J call may be wrong. The CDR3 runs 15 residues. Looked up from germline, CDR1 is DFQATT and CDR2 is SNEGSKA (reference sequence).

Only a few counts were recorded for this clonotype. The chain couples TRBV7-9 to TRBJ2-3; 11 bases are a match to TRBD2. The junction had 6 bases not matched to a gene; V was cut back by 5 bases and J by 2 bases. This CDR3 has 16 amino acids. The germline gives CDR1 SEHNR, CDR2 FQNEAQ (reference sequence). CDR3 sequence reads: CASSPWTSGYTDTQYF. In nucleotides, the CDR3 is TGTGCCAGCAGCCCCTGGACTAGCGGGTACACAGATACGCAGTATTTT.

This chain links TRBV12-3 or TRBV12-4 with TRBJ1-2; D is perhaps TRBD1 (5 bases). V lost 11 bases and J 7 bases, leaving 14 bases between the germline ends. The CDR3 loop spans 11 amino acids. The DNA for the CDR3 is TGTGCCCTGCGGGGGGTAGGTGGCTACACCTTC. Translated: CALRGVGGYTF.